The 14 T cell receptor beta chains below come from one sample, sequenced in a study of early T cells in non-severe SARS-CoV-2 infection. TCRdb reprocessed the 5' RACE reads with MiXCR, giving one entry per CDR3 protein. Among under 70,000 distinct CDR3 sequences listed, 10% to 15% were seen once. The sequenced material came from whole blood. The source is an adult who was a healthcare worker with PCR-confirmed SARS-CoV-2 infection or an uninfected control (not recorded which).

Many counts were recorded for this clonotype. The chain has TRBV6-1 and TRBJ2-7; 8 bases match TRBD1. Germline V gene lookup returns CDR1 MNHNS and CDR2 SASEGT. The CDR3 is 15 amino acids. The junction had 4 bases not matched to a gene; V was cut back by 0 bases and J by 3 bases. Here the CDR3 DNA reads TGTGCCAGCAGTGAAGCGTCAACAGGGGGCTACGAGCAGTACTTC. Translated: CASSEASTGGYEQYF.

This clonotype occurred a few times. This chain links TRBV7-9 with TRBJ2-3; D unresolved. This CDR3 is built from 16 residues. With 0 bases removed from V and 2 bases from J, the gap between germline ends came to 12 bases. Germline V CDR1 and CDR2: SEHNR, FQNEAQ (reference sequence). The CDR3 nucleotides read TGTGCCAGCAGCTTAGCGAACAGAATACTCACAGATACGCAGTATTTT. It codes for CASSLANRILTDTQYF.

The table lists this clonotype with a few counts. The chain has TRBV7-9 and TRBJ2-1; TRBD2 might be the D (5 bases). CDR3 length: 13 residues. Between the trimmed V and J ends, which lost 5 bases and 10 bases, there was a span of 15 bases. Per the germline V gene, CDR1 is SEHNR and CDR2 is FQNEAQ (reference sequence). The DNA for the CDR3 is TGTGCCAGCAGCCATCTAAGGAGACTAGAGCAGTTCTTC. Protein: CASSHLRRLEQFF.

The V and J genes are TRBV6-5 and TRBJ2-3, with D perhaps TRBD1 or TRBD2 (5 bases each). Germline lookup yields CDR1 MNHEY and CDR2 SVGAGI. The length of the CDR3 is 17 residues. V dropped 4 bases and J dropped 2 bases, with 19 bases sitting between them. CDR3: CASSSAPGRPNTDTQYF. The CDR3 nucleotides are TGTGCCAGCAGTTCCGCCCCAGGGAGACCGAACACAGATACGCAGTATTTT.

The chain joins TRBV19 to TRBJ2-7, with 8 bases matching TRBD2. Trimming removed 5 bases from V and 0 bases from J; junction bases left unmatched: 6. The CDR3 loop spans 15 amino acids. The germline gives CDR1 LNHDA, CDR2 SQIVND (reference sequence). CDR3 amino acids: CASSPLADPSYEQYF. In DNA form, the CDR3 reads TGTGCCAGTAGTCCACTAGCGGACCCCTCCTACGAGCAGTACTTC.

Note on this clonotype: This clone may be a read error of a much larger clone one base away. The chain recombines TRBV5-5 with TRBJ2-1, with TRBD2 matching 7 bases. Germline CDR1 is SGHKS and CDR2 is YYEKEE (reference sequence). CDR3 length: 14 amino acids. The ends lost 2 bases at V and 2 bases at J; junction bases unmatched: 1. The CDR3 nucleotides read TGTGCCAGCAGCTTAGGACTAGCCTACAATGAGCAGTTCTTC. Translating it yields CASSLGLAYNEQFF.

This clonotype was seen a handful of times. CDR3 protein: CASSLGLAYEQYF. In DNA form, the CDR3 reads TGTGCCAGCAGCCTAGGACTAGCGTACGAGCAGTACTTC. The rearrangement links TRBV28 to TRBJ2-7, with 9 bases aligning to TRBD2. The CDR3 spans 13 residues. Trimming removed 6 bases from V and 4 bases from J; junction bases left unmatched: 4. The germline gives CDR1 MDHEN, CDR2 SYDVKM.

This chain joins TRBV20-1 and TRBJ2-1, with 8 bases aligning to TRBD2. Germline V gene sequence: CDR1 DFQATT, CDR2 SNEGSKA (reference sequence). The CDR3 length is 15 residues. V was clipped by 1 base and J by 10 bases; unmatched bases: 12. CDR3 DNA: TGCAGTGCTAGAGGTGGGGTTAGCGGGACCCGCGAGCAGTTCTTC. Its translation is CSARGGVSGTREQFF.

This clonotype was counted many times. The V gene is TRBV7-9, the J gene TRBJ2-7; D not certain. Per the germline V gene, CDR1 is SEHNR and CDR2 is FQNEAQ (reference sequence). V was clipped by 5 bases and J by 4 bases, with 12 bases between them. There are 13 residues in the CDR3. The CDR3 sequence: CASSPPVAYEQYF. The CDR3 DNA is TGTGCCAGCAGCCCCCCGGTAGCTTACGAGCAGTACTTC.

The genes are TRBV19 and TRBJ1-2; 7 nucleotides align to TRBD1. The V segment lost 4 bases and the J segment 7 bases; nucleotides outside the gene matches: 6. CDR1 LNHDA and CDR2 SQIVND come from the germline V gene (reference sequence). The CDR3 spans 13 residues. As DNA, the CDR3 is TGTGCCAGTAGTAGTCCGCACAGGGGTGGCTACACCTTC. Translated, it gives CASSSPHRGGYTF.

For the CDR3, the DNA is TGTGCCAGTAGTAAACCGACAGGGGAGGAGCAGTACTTC. Amino acid sequence: CASSKPTGEEQYF. The chain employs TRBV19 and TRBJ2-7, with 8 bases fitting TRBD1. Germline CDR1 and CDR2: LNHDA and SQIVND (reference sequence). With V trimmed by 4 bases and J by 7 bases, 6 bases remained unmatched. The CDR3 spans 13 residues.

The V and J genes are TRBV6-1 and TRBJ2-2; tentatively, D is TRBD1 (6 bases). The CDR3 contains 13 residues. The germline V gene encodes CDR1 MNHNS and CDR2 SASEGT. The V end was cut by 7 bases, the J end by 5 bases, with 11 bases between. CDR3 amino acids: CASKLRGTGELFF. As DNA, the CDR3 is TGTGCCAGCAAGTTAAGGGGGACCGGGGAGCTGTTTTTT.

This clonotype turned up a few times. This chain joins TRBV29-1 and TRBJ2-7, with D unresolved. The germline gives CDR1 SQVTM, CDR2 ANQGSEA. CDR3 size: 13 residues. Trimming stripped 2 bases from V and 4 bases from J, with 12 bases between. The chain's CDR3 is CSVESGVGYEQYF. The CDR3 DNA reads TGCAGCGTTGAAAGTGGCGTGGGGTACGAGCAGTACTTC.

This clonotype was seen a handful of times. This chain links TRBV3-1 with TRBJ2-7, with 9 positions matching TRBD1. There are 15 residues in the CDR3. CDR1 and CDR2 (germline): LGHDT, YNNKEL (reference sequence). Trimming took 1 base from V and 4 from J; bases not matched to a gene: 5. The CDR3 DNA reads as TGTGCCAGCAGCCAAGCCGGGACAGGGATTTACGAGCAGTACTTC. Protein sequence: CASSQAGTGIYEQYF.